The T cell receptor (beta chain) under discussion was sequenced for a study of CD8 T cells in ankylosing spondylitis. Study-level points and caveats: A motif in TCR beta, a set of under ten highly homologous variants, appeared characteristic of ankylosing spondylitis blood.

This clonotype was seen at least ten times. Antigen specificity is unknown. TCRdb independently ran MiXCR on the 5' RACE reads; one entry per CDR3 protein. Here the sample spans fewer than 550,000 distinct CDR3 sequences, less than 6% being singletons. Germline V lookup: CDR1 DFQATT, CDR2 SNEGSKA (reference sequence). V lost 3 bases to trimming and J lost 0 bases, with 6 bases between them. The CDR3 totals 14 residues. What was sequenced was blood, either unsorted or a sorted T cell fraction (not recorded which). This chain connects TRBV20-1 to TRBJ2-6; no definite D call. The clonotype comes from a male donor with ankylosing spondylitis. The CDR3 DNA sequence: TGCAGTGCTAGCCCGGGCTCTGGGGCCAACGTCCTGACTTTC. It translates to CSASPGSGANVLTF.